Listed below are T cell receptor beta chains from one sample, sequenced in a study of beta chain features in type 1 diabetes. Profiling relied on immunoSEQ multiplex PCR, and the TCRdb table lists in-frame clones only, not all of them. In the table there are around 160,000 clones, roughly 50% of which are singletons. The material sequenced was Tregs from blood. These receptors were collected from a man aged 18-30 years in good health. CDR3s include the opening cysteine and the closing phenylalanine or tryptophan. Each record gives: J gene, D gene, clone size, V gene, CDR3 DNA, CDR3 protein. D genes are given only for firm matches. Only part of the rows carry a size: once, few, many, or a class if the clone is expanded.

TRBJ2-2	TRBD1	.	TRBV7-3	TGTGCCAGCAGCCCCAGGGGGCGCACCGGGGAGCTGTTTTTT	CASSPRGRTGELFF
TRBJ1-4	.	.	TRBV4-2	TGTGCCAGCAGATCGAGGGTAGGAGGGGATTTGGAAAAACTGTTTTTT	CASRSRVGGDLEKLFF
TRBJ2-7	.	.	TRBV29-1	TGCAGCGTTGTTAGGGGGGCAGGGGGGAACGAGCAGTACTTC	CSVVRGAGGNEQYF
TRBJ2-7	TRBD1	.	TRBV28	TGTGCCAGCAGTCGGACAGGGACCTACGAGCAGTACTTC	CASSRTGTYEQYF
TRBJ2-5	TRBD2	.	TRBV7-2	TGTGCCAGCAGCTTCCGCCTAGCGGCCAAACAACAAGAGACCCAGTACTTC	CASSFRLAAKQQETQYF
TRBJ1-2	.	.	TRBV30	TGTGCCTGGAGTGGCTGGGGCGCGGGCTACACCTTC	CAWSGWGAGYTF
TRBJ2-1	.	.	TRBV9	TGTGCCAGCAGCCCTGACTGGCACCAGCAGTTCTTC	CASSPDWHQQFF
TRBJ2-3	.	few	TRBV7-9	TGTGCCAGCAGCTTCTACAGGGGGGGAGCAGATACGCAGTATTTT	CASSFYRGGADTQYF
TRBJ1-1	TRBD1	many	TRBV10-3	TGTGCCATCAGGACACAGGGGATTACTGAAGCTTTCTTT	CAIRTQGITEAFF
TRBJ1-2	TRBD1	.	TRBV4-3	TGCGCCAGCAGCCAAGATGGGGGGACAGCTTATGGCTACACCTTC	CASSQDGGTAYGYTF
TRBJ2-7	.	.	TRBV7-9	TGTGCCAGCAGCCCCAAGATGGTCCCGCGTTCCTTC	CASSPKMVPRSF
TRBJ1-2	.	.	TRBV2	TGTGCCAGCAGTGGTGAGGGCGGGTATGGCTACACCTTC	CASSGEGGYGYTF
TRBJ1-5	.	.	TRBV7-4	TGTGCCAGCAGCATCCCGTCAGGGGCATTGTCGGAACAGCCCCAGCATTTT	CASSIPSGALSEQPQHF
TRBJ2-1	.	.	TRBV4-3	TGCGCCAGCAGCCAATCCACTAACAATGAGCAGTTCTTC	CASSQSTNNEQFF
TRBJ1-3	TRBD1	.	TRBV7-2	TGTGCCAGCAGCTTAGCACAGGGGTTTGGAAACACCATATATTTT	CASSLAQGFGNTIYF
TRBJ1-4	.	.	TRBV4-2	TGTGCCAGCAGACAGGGTAATGAAAAACTGTTTTTT	CASRQGNEKLFF
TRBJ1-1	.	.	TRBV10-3	TGTGCCATCAGTGAGTCGAGCGCCCTAAGGGACAAAAGCACTGAAGCTTTCTTT	CAISESSALRDKSTEAFF
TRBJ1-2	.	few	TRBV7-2	TGTGCCAGCAGCCGACAGATTTTGGGGGGCTACACCTTC	CASSRQILGGYTF
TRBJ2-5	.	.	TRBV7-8	TGTGCCAGCAGCTTAGTGTCGGGGTTGGAGACCCAGTACTTC	CASSLVSGLETQYF
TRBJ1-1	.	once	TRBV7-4	TGTGCCAGCAGCCCCGACTACCACGAGACTGAAGCTTTCTTT	CASSPDYHETEAFF
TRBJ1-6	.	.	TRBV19	TGTGCCAGTAGTATCAACGGAGGGACCGCATATTCACCCCTCCACTTT	CASSINGGTAYSPLHF
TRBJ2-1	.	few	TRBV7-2	TGTGCCAGCAGCTTAGGCGGGACAGCCTACAATGAGCAGTTCTTC	CASSLGGTAYNEQFF
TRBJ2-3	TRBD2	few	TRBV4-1	TGCGCCAGCAGCCAAGAATATGCGACGTTCCTAGCGGGCCCTTGGAGAGATACGCAGTATTTT	CASSQEYATFLAGPWRDTQYF
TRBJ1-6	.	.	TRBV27	TGTGCCAGCAGTTTGGGCAGGGGTGGGCCCCTCCACTTT	CASSLGRGGPLHF
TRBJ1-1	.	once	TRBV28	TGTGCCAGCAGTGCGGGAGAAGCTTTCTTT	CASSAGEAFF
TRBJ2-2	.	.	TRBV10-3	TGTGCCGCGGGGACCGGGGAGCTGTTTTTT	CAAGTGELFF
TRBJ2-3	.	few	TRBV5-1	TGCGCCAGCAGTTCTAGCGCAGATACGCAGTATTTT	CASSSSADTQYF
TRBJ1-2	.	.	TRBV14	TGTGCCAGCAGCATCATTCGAGGACGGAGGAATTTGTATGGCTACACCTTC	CASSIIRGRRNLYGYTF
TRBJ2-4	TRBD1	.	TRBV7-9	TGTGCCAGCAGCCGGACAGGGCTAGCCAAAAACATTCAGTACTTC	CASSRTGLAKNIQYF
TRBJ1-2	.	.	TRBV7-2	TGTGCCAGCAGCTTATCCCCCGGGACACGGGATAACTATGGCTACACCTTC	CASSLSPGTRDNYGYTF
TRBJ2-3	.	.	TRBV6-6	TGTGCCAGCAGTTACGGCCTAGCCCTATCAGATACGCAGTATTTT	CASSYGLALSDTQYF
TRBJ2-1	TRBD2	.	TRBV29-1	TGCAGCGTGGCCCGGGGGATAGCGGGTTATGAGCAGTTCTTC	CSVARGIAGYEQFF
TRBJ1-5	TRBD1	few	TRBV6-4	TGTGCCAGCAGTGCAGGGGGCGATCAGCCCCAGCATTTT	CASSAGGDQPQHF
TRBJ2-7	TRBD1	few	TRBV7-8	TGTGCCAGCAGCTCTCCTGACAGGGGGACGTACGAGCAGTACTTC	CASSSPDRGTYEQYF
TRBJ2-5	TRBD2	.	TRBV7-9	TGTGCCAGCAGCTCCCCCCCGGGACTAGCGGTTTTAGAGACCCAGTACTTC	CASSSPPGLAVLETQYF
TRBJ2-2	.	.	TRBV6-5	TGTGCCAGCAGTTACTCGGAGGGAACGGGGACCGGGGAGCTGTTTTTT	CASSYSEGTGTGELFF
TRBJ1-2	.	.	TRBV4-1	TGTGCCAGCAGCCAAGGTCCAGACTATGGCTACACCTTC	CASSQGPDYGYTF
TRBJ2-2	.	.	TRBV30	TGTGCCTGGAGGGGGGCAGCTCGGTTTGGCGGGGAGCTGTTTTTT	CAWRGAARFGGELFF
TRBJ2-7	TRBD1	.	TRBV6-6	TGTGCCAGCAGTTCGGGACAGGGTATCAACGAGCAGTACTTC	CASSSGQGINEQYF
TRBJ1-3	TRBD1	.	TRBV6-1	TGTGCCAGCAGCCGGGACAGGGTGTTCGGAAACACCATATATTTT	CASSRDRVFGNTIYF
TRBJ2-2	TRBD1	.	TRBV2	TGTGCCAGCGGACGGGACAGGGGGCGCACCGGGGAGCTGTTTTTT	CASGRDRGRTGELFF